These 13 T cell receptor beta chains were sequenced from one sample in a study of T cell responses to AZD1222 COVID-19 vaccine. Clones were read by immunoSEQ multiplex PCR, and TCRdb kept only the in-frame ones, dropping some. The sample consists of about 140,000 clones, 90% to 95% of them appearing once. Here the sequenced sample was peripheral blood, taken on day 0 of MenACWY control vaccination. The source is an adult in good health.

The CDR3 spells CASSGDRAFSGELFF. CDR3 DNA sequence: TGTGCCAGTAGTGGGGACAGGGCTTTTTCCGGGGAGCTGTTTTTT. This rearrangement joins TRBV19 to TRBJ2-2, with 9 bases that match TRBD1. Germline CDR1 is LNHDA and CDR2 is SQIVND (reference sequence). Trimming removed 5 bases from V and 6 bases from J; junction bases left unmatched: 7. The CDR3 is made up of 15 amino acids.

This clone was detected only once. The V gene is TRBV6-2 or TRBV6-3, the J gene TRBJ1-6, with D unresolved. CDR1 is MNHEY and CDR2 is SVGEGT in the germline V gene. This CDR3 has 13 residues. V was pared by 0 bases and J by 7 bases, with 4 bases between. As DNA, the CDR3 is TGTGCCAGCAGTTACTCAAAAAATTCACCCCTCCACTTT. This sequence encodes CASSYSKNSPLHF.

This clone appeared a single time. V usage is TRBV4-2 and J usage is TRBJ2-5; 8 nucleotides match TRBD2. In germline, CDR1 is LGHNA, CDR2 YNFKEQ. This CDR3 has 16 residues. J gave up 3 bases and V 4 bases, and 10 bases lay outside the gene matches. The CDR3 nucleotides read TGTGCCAGCAGCCGAGGAGCGGGGGCCCTTAAAGAGACCCAGTACTTC. Protein: CASSRGAGALKETQYF.

The chain has TRBV10-3 and TRBJ1-2, with TRBD1 matching over 7 bases. Losses at the gene ends were 2 bases for V and 8 bases for J; bases not matched to a gene: 8. Germline V gene data show CDR1 as ENHRY and CDR2 as SYGVKD. This CDR3 contains 14 residues. CDR3 residues: CAISEEAGGGGYTF. The DNA of the CDR3 is TGTGCCATCAGTGAGGAGGCAGGGGGAGGGGGCTACACCTTC.

This sequence joins TRBV7-3 and TRBJ2-1, with D possibly being TRBD2 (8 bases). Deletions cut 4 bases from V and 4 bases from J, with 17 bases between. The CDR3 is made up of 16 amino acids. Germline-derived CDR1 and CDR2 are SGHTA and FQGTGA. The CDR3 bases are TGTGCCAGCAGCTGGGCGGGGGGACAGAAGTACAATGAGCAGTTCTTC. Translated, it gives CASSWAGGQKYNEQFF.

The chain joins TRBV6-2 or TRBV6-3 to TRBJ1-3; 8 bases match TRBD1. Germline assignment: CDR1 MNHEY and CDR2 SVGEGT. J lost 2 bases, V lost 5 bases, and 8 bases had no gene match. CDR3 length: 16 residues. The DNA of the CDR3 is TGTGCCAGCAGTGAGACAGGGGATTCTACTGGAAACACCATATATTTT. It codes for CASSETGDSTGNTIYF.

The chain couples TRBV14 to TRBJ2-5; 13 bases align to TRBD2. This CDR3 contains 17 residues. V shed 2 bases and J 4 bases; nucleotides not matched to a gene: 7. The germline V gene encodes CDR1 SGHDN and CDR2 FVKESK. This chain's CDR3 is CASSQFGLAGEGETQYF. As DNA, the CDR3 is TGTGCCAGCAGCCAATTCGGACTAGCGGGAGAAGGAGAGACCCAGTACTTC.

The V and J genes are TRBV25-1 and TRBJ2-1; TRBD1 aligns across 8 bases. Unmatched junction bases numbered 7, after V lost 11 bases and J lost 7 bases. The CDR3 runs 12 residues. Germline assignment: CDR1 MGHDK and CDR2 SYGVNS. The CDR3 region is CAARDRFNEQFF. Written as DNA, the CDR3 is TGTGCCGCAAGGGACAGGTTTAATGAGCAGTTCTTC.

The chain couples TRBV5-4 to TRBJ1-1, with D unclear. V shed 4 bases and J shed 5 bases, with 21 bases lying between them. The CDR3 covers 16 residues. Germline CDR1 is SGHNT and CDR2 is YYREEE (reference sequence). CDR3 amino acids: CASSQNRISSATEAFF. CDR3 bases: TGTGCCAGCAGCCAAAACCGGATCAGTTCCGCTACTGAAGCTTTCTTT.

This clone has just a few counts. This rearrangement joins TRBV18 to TRBJ1-5; 7 positions match TRBD1. CDR1 and CDR2 from the germline V gene are KGHSH and LQKENI. This CDR3 is built from 15 residues. V shed 6 bases, J shed 0 bases, and the junction held 5 bases outside the gene matches. The CDR3 region has the DNA TGTGCCAGCTCGTCGGGACAGCATAGCAATCAGCCCCAGCATTTT. Its protein is CASSSGQHSNQPQHF.

This chain connects TRBV11-3 to TRBJ1-2; possibly TRBD1 for D (5 bases). V was trimmed by 5 bases and J by 8 bases, leaving 21 bases between them. Germline assignment: CDR1 SGHNT and CDR2 YENEEA. The CDR3 totals 15 residues. The chain's CDR3 is CASSRLTYRAGGYTF. In DNA form, the CDR3 reads TGTGCCAGCAGCCGGCTCACTTATCGGGCAGGGGGCTACACCTTC.

The chain recombines TRBV1 with TRBJ2-3; no DNA check was done on the table's D call, TRBD1. TRBV1 is flagged as a pseudogene. The CDR3 extends over 13 amino acids. CDR3 residues: CTSSHPDRDRGYF. CDR3 DNA: TGCACCAGCAGCCATCCCGACCGGGACAGAGGGTATTTT.

This rearrangement joins TRBV3-1 (or the pseudogene TRBV3-2) to TRBJ2-7, with 7 bases lining up with TRBD1. CDR3 length equals 14 residues. V lost 6 bases, J lost 4 bases, and 9 bases stayed unmatched. Germline V gene sequence: CDR1 LGHDT, CDR2 YNNKEL (reference sequence). CDR3 sequence: CASRFRDRAYEQYF. DNA for the CDR3: TGTGCCAGCAGATTCCGGGACAGAGCTTACGAGCAGTACTTC.